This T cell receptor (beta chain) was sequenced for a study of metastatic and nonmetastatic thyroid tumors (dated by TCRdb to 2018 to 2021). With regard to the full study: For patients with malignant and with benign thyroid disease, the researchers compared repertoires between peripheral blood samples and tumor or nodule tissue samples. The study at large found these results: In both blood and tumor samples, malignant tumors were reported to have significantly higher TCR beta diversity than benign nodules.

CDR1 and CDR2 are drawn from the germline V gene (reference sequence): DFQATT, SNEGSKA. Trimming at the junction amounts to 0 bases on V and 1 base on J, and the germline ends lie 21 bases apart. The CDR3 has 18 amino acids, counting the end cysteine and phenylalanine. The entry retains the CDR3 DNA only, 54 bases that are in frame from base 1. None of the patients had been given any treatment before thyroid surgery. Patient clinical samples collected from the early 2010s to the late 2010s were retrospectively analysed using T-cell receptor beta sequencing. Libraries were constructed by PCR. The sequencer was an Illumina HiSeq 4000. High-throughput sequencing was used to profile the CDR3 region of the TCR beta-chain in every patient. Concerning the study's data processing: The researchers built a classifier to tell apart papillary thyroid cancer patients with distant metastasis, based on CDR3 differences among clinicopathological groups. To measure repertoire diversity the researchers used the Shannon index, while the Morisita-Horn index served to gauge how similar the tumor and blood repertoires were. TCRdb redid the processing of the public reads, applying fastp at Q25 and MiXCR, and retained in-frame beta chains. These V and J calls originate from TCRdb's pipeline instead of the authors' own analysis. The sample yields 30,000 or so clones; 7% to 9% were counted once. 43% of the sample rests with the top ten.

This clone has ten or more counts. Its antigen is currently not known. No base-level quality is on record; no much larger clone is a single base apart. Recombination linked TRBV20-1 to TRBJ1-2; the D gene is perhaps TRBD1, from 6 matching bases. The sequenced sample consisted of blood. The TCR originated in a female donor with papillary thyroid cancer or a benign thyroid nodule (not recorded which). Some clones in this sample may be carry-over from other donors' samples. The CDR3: CSARDPNREVRFNYGYTF. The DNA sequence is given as TGCAGTGCTAGAGACCCGAACAGGGAGGTACGCTTTAACTATGGCTACACCTTC.